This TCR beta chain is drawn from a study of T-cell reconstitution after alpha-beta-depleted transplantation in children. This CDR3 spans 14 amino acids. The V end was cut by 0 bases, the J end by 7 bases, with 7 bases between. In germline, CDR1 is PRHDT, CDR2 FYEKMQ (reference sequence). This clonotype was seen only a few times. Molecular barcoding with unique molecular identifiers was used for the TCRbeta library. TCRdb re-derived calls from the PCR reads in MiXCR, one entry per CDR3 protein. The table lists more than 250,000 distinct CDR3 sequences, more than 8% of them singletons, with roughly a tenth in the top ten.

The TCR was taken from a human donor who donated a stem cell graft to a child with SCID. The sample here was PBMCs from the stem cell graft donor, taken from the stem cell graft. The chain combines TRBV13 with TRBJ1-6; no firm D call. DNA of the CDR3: TGTGCCAGCAGCTTAGGCAACACAAATTCACCCCTCCACTTT. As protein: CASSLGNTNSPLHF.